This TCR beta chain came from a study of PD-L1 blockade in urothelial cancer. The overall study: Patients began atezolizumab, 1,200 mg intravenously every 3 weeks, in about 2014.

The data were produced by immunoSEQ multiplex PCR, yet TCRdb's version contains in-frame clones alone and is incomplete. The sample yields some 100,000 clones, 91% seen once. Each patient gave between 1 and 8 samples of peripheral blood mononuclear cells, which were collected pretreatment and during treatment. The V end was cut by 3 bases, the J end by 0 bases, with 9 bases between. CDR1 and CDR2 from the germline V gene are SEHNR and FQNEAQ (reference sequence). The CDR3 loop spans 15 amino acids. Sequences were derived from PBMCs, sampled around atezolizumab (anti-PD-L1) treatment. The chain couples TRBV7-9 to TRBJ1-5; TRBD1 might be the D (6 bases). The source of this sequence is a woman of 80 years or more with urothelial cancer. The CDR3 nucleotides are TGTGCCAGCAGCTTGACAGGTGATAGCAATCAGCCCCAGCATTTT. Translating gives CASSLTGDSNQPQHF.